This is a list of T cell receptor beta chains from one sample in a study of cytomegalovirus exposure and HLA in healthy donors. This table comes from immunoSEQ multiplex PCR, and its TCRdb copy is limited to in-frame clones, with some not included. Of 120,000 to 150,000 clones listed, 80% to 95% are singletons. The source material was PBMCs. All receptors come from a man younger than 35 in good health and CMV-seronegative. Both conserved end residues are part of each CDR3. The D gene is left open where the match is weak. Not every row has a clone size; where given, it reads once, few, many or a size class.

>TRBV7-2|TRBJ2-1|-|-
CASSLRNEQFF
TGTGCCAGCAGCTTGAGAAATGAGCAGTTCTTC
>TRBV18|TRBJ2-5|TRBD1|few
CASSPPGQKETQYF
TGTGCCAGCTCACCACCGGGACAGAAAGAGACCCAGTACTTC
>TRBV6-5|TRBJ1-6|TRBD1|-
CASRATGQGDSPLHF
TGTGCCAGCAGGGCGACGGGACAGGGGGACTCACCCCTCCACTTT
>TRBV18|TRBJ2-5|-|-
CASSPTTSQETQYF
TGTGCCAGCTCACCTACTACAAGCCAAGAGACCCAGTACTTC
>TRBV9|TRBJ2-3|-|-
CASSARPQGTDTQYF
TGTGCCAGCAGCGCCCGACCCCAGGGCACAGATACGCAGTATTTT
>TRBV11-2|TRBJ2-1|-|once
CASSLELGGSYNEQFF
TGTGCCAGCAGCTTAGAGCTCGGCGGCTCCTACAATGAGCAGTTCTTC
>TRBV15|TRBJ1-1|TRBD1|-
CATSRAGTGGTEAFF
TGTGCCACCAGCAGAGCCGGGACAGGGGGCACTGAAGCTTTCTTT
>TRBV5-1|TRBJ1-2|TRBD1|-
CASSSANTRTGTGTFGYTF
TGCGCCAGCAGCTCGGCCAACACCAGAACCGGGACAGGGACGTTCGGCTACACCTTC
>TRBV7-9|TRBJ1-2|TRBD1|-
CASREQGVYGYTF
TGTGCCAGCAGGGAACAGGGGGTTTATGGCTACACCTTC
>TRBV28|TRBJ2-4|-|-
CASRPGGQAKNIQYF
TGTGCCAGCAGGCCTGGAGGCCAAGCCAAAAACATTCAGTACTTC
>TRBV19|TRBJ1-4|-|-
CASSLDRSNEKLFF
TGTGCCAGTAGCCTCGACAGGTCGAATGAAAAACTGTTTTTT
>TRBV27|TRBJ1-1|TRBD1|-
CASSFGTGRYTEAFF
TGTGCCAGCAGTTTCGGGACAGGCCGATACACTGAAGCTTTCTTT
>TRBV5-6|TRBJ2-7|TRBD1|once
CASSLGGTGYEQYF
TGTGCCAGCAGCTTGGGGGGGACAGGGTACGAGCAGTACTTC
>TRBV15|TRBJ1-2|TRBD1|-
CATSAGTGDYGYTF
TGTGCCACCAGCGCCGGGACAGGGGACTATGGCTACACCTTC
>TRBV5-4|TRBJ1-1|-|-
CASSLGGVYMNTEAFF
TGTGCCAGCAGCTTGGGGGGGGTTTACATGAACACTGAAGCTTTCTTT
>TRBV6-1|TRBJ2-5|-|-
CASRWGVAGQETQYF
TGTGCCAGCCGCTGGGGGGTTGCCGGCCAAGAGACCCAGTACTTC
>TRBV27|TRBJ1-1|TRBD1|-
CASSSRTGGNTEAFF
TGTGCCAGCAGTTCCCGGACAGGGGGTAACACTGAAGCTTTCTTT
>TRBV9|TRBJ2-5|-|-
CASSVSGSQETQYF
TGTGCCAGCAGCGTGTCCGGGAGCCAAGAGACCCAGTACTTC
>TRBV27|TRBJ2-2|TRBD2|-
CASSLLPGTSFLELFF
TGTGCCAGCAGTCTCCTACCCGGGACTAGCTTTCTGGAGCTGTTTTTT
>TRBV7-9|TRBJ2-3|-|-
CASSFQTTQADTQYF
TGTGCCAGCAGCTTCCAGACTACGCAGGCGGATACGCAGTATTTT
>TRBV7-6|TRBJ1-6|TRBD1|-
CASSSRTGINSPLHF
TGTGCCAGCAGCTCGCGGACAGGGATTAATTCACCCCTCCACTTT
>TRBV10-2|TRBJ1-4|TRBD1|-
CASSSGTGESRLFF
TGCGCCAGCAGTTCCGGGACAGGGGAATCGAGACTGTTTTTT
>TRBV30|TRBJ1-3|-|-
CAWYYRVDTIYF
TGTGCCTGGTACTACAGGGTCGACACCATATATTTT
>TRBV9|TRBJ1-5|-|once
CASSVAGSNQPQHF
TGTGCCAGCAGCGTAGCAGGTAGTAATCAGCCCCAGCATTTT
>TRBV10-2|TRBJ2-5|-|-
CASSDPPQGLETQYF
TGCGCCAGCAGTGACCCGCCTCAGGGGCTTGAGACCCAGTACTTC
>TRBV6-4|TRBJ1-1|TRBD1|-
CASSSETGTEAFF
TGTGCCAGCAGTTCAGAGACAGGGACAGAAGCTTTCTTT
>TRBV7-8|TRBJ2-3|TRBD2|-
CASSGRTSGTVTHTDTQYF
TGTGCCAGCAGCGGACGGACTAGCGGGACCGTCACACACACAGATACGCAGTATTTT
>TRBV9|TRBJ1-5|TRBD1|-
CASSATGQGNQPQHF
TGTGCCAGCAGCGCAACGGGACAGGGAAATCAGCCCCAGCATTTT
>TRBV6-1|TRBJ2-3|TRBD2|once
CASSDSAGAQDTQYF
TGTGCCAGCAGTGACTCGGCGGGAGCACAGGATACGCAGTATTTT
>TRBV9|TRBJ1-3|-|-
CASTSDSGNTIYF
TGTGCCAGCACCAGCGATTCTGGAAACACCATATATTTT
>TRBV10-1|TRBJ2-1|-|-
CASSDGRVVDYNEQFF
TGCGCCAGCAGTGACGGGCGGGTGGTAGATTACAATGAGCAGTTCTTC
>TRBV5-1|TRBJ1-2|-|once
CASSLEGYNYGYTF
TGCGCCAGCAGCCTGGAGGGGTATAACTATGGCTACACCTTC
>TRBV4-3|TRBJ2-5|-|few
CASSQLAFQETQYF
TGCGCCAGCAGCCAACTAGCGTTCCAAGAGACCCAGTACTTC
>TRBV18|TRBJ2-6|TRBD1|-
CASSPPGGFLANVLTF
TGTGCCAGCTCACCACCAGGGGGCTTTTTGGCCAACGTCCTGACTTTC
>TRBV5-1|TRBJ2-2|-|-
CASSLTGLDTGELFF
TGCGCCAGCAGTCTGACGGGACTTGACACCGGGGAGCTGTTTTTT
>TRBV6-5|TRBJ1-1|-|-
CASRLSWGQFGEAFF
TGTGCCAGCAGACTCAGCTGGGGACAATTTGGTGAAGCTTTCTTT
>TRBV6-1|TRBJ2-7|TRBD1|few
CASSGQGASYEQYF
TGTGCCAGCAGTGGACAGGGGGCCTCCTACGAGCAGTACTTC
>TRBV27|TRBJ2-7|-|-
CASSIQSRTVYEQYF
TGTGCCAGCAGCATTCAATCCCGGACAGTCTACGAGCAGTACTTC
>TRBV5-3|TRBJ1-1|-|-
CARSLLADKETEAFF
TGTGCCAGAAGCTTGTTGGCGGACAAAGAAACTGAAGCTTTCTTT
>TRBV5-1|TRBJ2-7|-|-
CASSLAKTGTLGIYEQYF
TGCGCCAGCAGCTTGGCCAAAACAGGGACGCTAGGGATCTACGAGCAGTACTTC
>TRBV27|TRBJ1-1|-|-
CASSRRGPKVNTEAFF
TGTGCCAGCAGTCGGAGGGGTCCGAAAGTTAACACTGAAGCTTTCTTT
>TRBV9|TRBJ1-2|TRBD1|-
CASSANPGQTNYGYTF
TGTGCCAGCAGTGCAAATCCGGGACAGACCAACTATGGCTACACCTTC
>TRBV9|TRBJ2-5|TRBD2|-
CASSVSSGLAATQETQYF
TGTGCCAGCAGCGTTTCTTCGGGTCTAGCGGCGACCCAAGAGACCCAGTACTTC
>TRBV5-1|TRBJ2-1|TRBD2|-
CASSLWTSGSYNEQFF
TGCGCCAGCAGCCTCTGGACTAGCGGATCCTACAATGAGCAGTTCTTC
>TRBV18|TRBJ1-1|-|-
CASSPRDTRMGTEAFF
TGTGCCAGCTCACCCCGGGACACGAGAATGGGCACTGAAGCTTTCTTT
>TRBV6-5|TRBJ2-5|TRBD2|-
CASSYTRGLSETQYF
TGTGCCAGCAGTTACACGAGGGGACTAAGTGAGACCCAGTACTTC
>TRBV19|TRBJ2-3|-|once
CASSITSWKDTQYF
TGTGCCAGTAGTATAACTAGCTGGAAAGATACGCAGTATTTT
>TRBV11-2|TRBJ2-7|TRBD1|few
CASSPGVDREYF
TGTGCCAGCAGCCCAGGGGTGGACAGGGAGTACTTC
>TRBV5-5|TRBJ2-2|TRBD1|-
CASRQDRGGLNTGELFF
TGTGCCAGCAGACAGGACAGGGGTGGCCTTAACACCGGGGAGCTGTTTTTT
>TRBV29-1|TRBJ1-1|-|-
CSVQGISGTEAFF
TGCAGCGTTCAGGGGATCTCGGGCACTGAAGCTTTCTTT
>TRBV27|TRBJ2-5|TRBD1|-
CASSAQGAEETQYF
TGTGCCAGCAGTGCACAGGGGGCAGAAGAGACCCAGTACTTC
>TRBV5-4|TRBJ1-2|-|few
CASSSQGSYGYTF
TGTGCCAGCAGTTCTCAGGGTAGCTATGGCTACACCTTC
>TRBV6-1|TRBJ1-2|TRBD1|few
CASSALQGLEGYTF
TGTGCCAGCAGTGCTCTACAGGGGTTGGAGGGCTACACCTTC
>TRBV7-9|TRBJ1-1|-|-
CASSSHRERTEAFF
TGTGCCAGCAGCTCCCACAGGGAAAGGACTGAAGCTTTCTTT